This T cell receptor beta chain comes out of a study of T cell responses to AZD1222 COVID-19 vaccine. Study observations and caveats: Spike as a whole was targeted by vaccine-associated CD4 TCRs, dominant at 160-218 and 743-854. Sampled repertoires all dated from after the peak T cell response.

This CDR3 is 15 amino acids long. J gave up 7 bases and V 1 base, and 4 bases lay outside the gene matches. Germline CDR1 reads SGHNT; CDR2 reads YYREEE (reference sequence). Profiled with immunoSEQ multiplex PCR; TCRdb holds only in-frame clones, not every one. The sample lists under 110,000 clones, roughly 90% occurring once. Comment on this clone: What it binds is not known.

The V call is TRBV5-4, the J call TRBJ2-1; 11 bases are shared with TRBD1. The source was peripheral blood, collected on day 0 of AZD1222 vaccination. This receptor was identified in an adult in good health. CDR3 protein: CASSLRGTGGNEQFF. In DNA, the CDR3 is TGTGCCAGCAGCTTGAGGGGGACAGGGGGAAATGAGCAGTTCTTC.